These 8 T cell receptor beta chains share one sample of origin, sequenced in a study of vaccination and CD4 T cells after COVID-19. The Oncomine TCR Beta short-read assay sequenced DNA from cultured CD4+ T cells. TCRdb re-called the PCR reads with MiXCR, one entry per CDR3 protein. The sample yields some 15,000 distinct CDR3 sequences, about 60% seen once. Treatment indicated: approximately nine-day PBMC culture with coronavirus spike peptide pools or control peptides (ViraFEST assay). Their antigens are not known. Sequencing input: CD4+ T cells from blood, cultured in vitro. The receptors here all came from a human donor who had recovered from COVID-19.

The V and J genes are TRBV21-1 and TRBJ2-5; the D segment call TRBD1 is taken from the table without a DNA check. TRBV21-1 is classified as a pseudogene. CDR3 size: 17 residues. CDR3 DNA: TGTGCCAGCAGCAAACAGCTTGGGGGACCCCACCAAGAGACCCAGTACTTC. Protein sequence: CASSKQLGGPHQETQYF.

The gene calls are TRBV2 and TRBJ1-1; D uncertain. Trimming cost V 6 bases and J 3 bases, with 8 bases left between them. The CDR3 extends over 12 amino acids. The germline CDR1 and CDR2 sequences are SNHLY and FYNNEI. DNA for the CDR3: TGTGCCAGCAGACTACAAGACACTGAAGCTTTCTTT. This sequence encodes CASRLQDTEAFF.

The rearrangement joins TRBV5-6 to TRBJ2-5; 10 bases are shared with TRBD2. V lost 3 bases to trimming and J lost 3 bases; unmatched junction nucleotides: 11. Per germline, CDR1 SGHDT and CDR2 YYEEEE. CDR3 length: 17 residues. CDR3 loop: CASSSAPGLAEKETQYF. For the CDR3, the DNA is TGTGCCAGCAGCTCGGCCCCCGGACTAGCGGAAAAAGAGACCCAGTACTTC.

The J gene is TRBJ2-1, the V gene TRBV6-2 or TRBV6-3, with D possibly being TRBD1 (5 bases). This CDR3 has 14 amino acids. The germline V gene has CDR1 MNHEY and CDR2 SVGEGT. V lost 3 bases and J 7 bases, leaving 13 bases between the germline ends. The CDR3 protein is CASSYNLRVNEQFF. CDR3 nucleotides: TGTGCCAGCAGTTATAACCTCAGGGTGAATGAGCAGTTCTTC.

V and J are TRBV24-1 and TRBJ2-3; 7 bases agree with TRBD1. Germline loops: CDR1 KGHDR, CDR2 SFDVKD. This CDR3 has 15 residues. V was pared by 3 bases and J by 6 bases, with 8 bases of the junction left unmatched. The CDR3 loop reads CATSDPPVTGDTQYF. DNA for the CDR3: TGTGCCACCAGTGATCCACCTGTGACAGGGGATACGCAGTATTTT.

This rearrangement joins TRBV5-1 to TRBJ2-5, with TRBD2 matching over 7 bases. Germline assignment: CDR1 SGHRS and CDR2 YFSETQ. J was trimmed by 5 bases and V by 0 bases; bases with no gene match: 4. This CDR3 contains 14 residues. CDR3 sequence (DNA): TGCGCCAGCAGCTTGGAGCGGGGAGGGGAGACCCAGTACTTC. Amino acids: CASSLERGGETQYF.

This clonotype has a single count. The J gene is TRBJ1-2, the V gene TRBV2; D is undetermined. Trimming cost V 3 bases and J 6 bases, with 14 bases left between them. The germline gives CDR1 SNHLY, CDR2 FYNNEI. There are 14 residues in the CDR3. CDR3 DNA: TGTGCCAGCAGTGAGTGGGAAAACATCAATGGCTACACCTTC. Its translation is CASSEWENINGYTF.

This chain links TRBV7-2 with TRBJ2-7; TRBD2 matches 10 bases. The germline gives CDR1 SGHTA, CDR2 FQGNSA. CDR3 length: 14 amino acids. V was pared by 5 bases and J by 5 bases, with 6 bases of the junction left unmatched. In DNA form, the CDR3 reads TGTGCCAGCAGCCGTAGCGGGAGGATCGACGAGCAGTACTTC. Its protein is CASSRSGRIDEQYF.